Below, 7 T cell receptor beta chains from the same sample are listed, as sequenced in a study of Tregs in tolerant kidney transplant recipients. TCRdb's table, derived via immunoSEQ multiplex PCR, lists solely in-frame clones and lacks some. The sample records roughly 120,000 clones, almost 95% being singletons. Sequenced input: CD4+ T cells from blood. The receptors derive from a human donor in good health.

The table lists this clone with a count of one. The rearrangement uses TRBV18 and TRBJ1-1; D perhaps matches TRBD1 (6 bases). CDR1 and CDR2 from the germline V gene are KGHSH and LQKENI. This CDR3 region has 13 residues. Trimming pared 8 bases from V and 0 bases from J, leaving 10 bases between. The chain's CDR3 is CASEDSMNTEAFF. DNA for the CDR3: TGTGCCAGCGAGGACAGCATGAACACTGAAGCTTTCTTT.

The chain carries TRBV11-2 and TRBJ2-1; 10 nucleotides align to TRBD2. The CDR3 totals 17 residues. CDR1 and CDR2 from the germline V gene are SGHAT and FQNNGV. J was trimmed by 4 bases and V by 5 bases; bases with no gene match: 11. This CDR3 is CASSPRTSGLGYNEQFF. CDR3 sequence (DNA): TGTGCCAGCAGCCCGCGGACTAGCGGCTTGGGTTACAATGAGCAGTTCTTC.

The rearrangement joins TRBV2 to TRBJ1-1; 11 nucleotides line up with TRBD1. This CDR3 spans 15 amino acids. Germline V gene data show CDR1 as SNHLY and CDR2 as FYNNEI. With V trimmed by 6 bases and J by 2 bases, 5 bases remained unmatched. Here the CDR3 DNA reads TGTGCCAGCAGGGGGACAGGGGGAATCAACACTGAAGCTTTCTTT. Translation: CASRGTGGINTEAFF.

This chain connects TRBV19 to TRBJ1-2; 7 bases map to TRBD1. V shed 6 bases and J 8 bases; nucleotides not matched to a gene: 12. CDR3 length: 14 residues. CDR1 and CDR2 (germline): LNHDA, SQIVND (reference sequence). The CDR3 region has the DNA TGTGCCAGTAGGGGGGAAACAGGGGAAAAAGGCTACACCTTC. It specifies CASRGETGEKGYTF.

This sequence joins TRBV5-1 and TRBJ2-1; 8 bases align to TRBD1. CDR3 length: 14 amino acids. V gave up 4 bases and J gave up 10 bases; unmatched junction bases: 10. Germline CDR1 and CDR2: SGHRS and YFSETQ. Here the CDR3 reads CASSLNGQGEEQFF. The CDR3 bases are TGCGCCAGCAGCCTCAACGGACAGGGAGAAGAGCAGTTCTTC.

The J gene is TRBJ1-5, the V gene TRBV7-9, with D unresolved. The germline V and J ends were trimmed by 5 bases and 4 bases, with 12 bases remaining between them. CDR1 is SEHNR, CDR2 FQNEAQ, per germline (reference sequence). This CDR3 is 14 amino acids long. The chain's CDR3 is CASSPMTLNQPQHF. The CDR3 nucleotides are TGTGCCAGCAGCCCCATGACTTTAAATCAGCCCCAGCATTTT.

This chain connects TRBV6-5 to TRBJ1-2; 7 bases fit TRBD1. There are 15 residues in the CDR3. J lost 6 bases, V lost 6 bases, and 13 bases had no gene match. Germline-derived CDR1 and CDR2 are MNHEY and SVGAGI. CDR3 sequence: CASSPGQAFQHGYTF. The CDR3 region has the DNA TGTGCCAGCAGCCCCGGACAGGCCTTTCAACATGGCTACACCTTC.